This T cell receptor (beta chain) originates from a study of early T cells in non-severe SARS-CoV-2 infection. CDR1 and CDR2 from the germline V gene are SGDLS and YYNGEE. The length of the CDR3 is 15 residues. Trimming removed 3 bases at V and 9 bases at J, with 16 bases between. Individual cDNA molecules each received unique molecular identifiers attached to them. TCRdb recomputed calls from the 5' RACE reads with MiXCR, one row per CDR3 protein. The data contain about 49,000 distinct CDR3 sequences, about 4.1% of them seen just once; the ten biggest clones take up around 5.5%. In this sample, this clonotype turned up a few times.

The V call is TRBV9, the J call TRBJ1-6, with no clear D. The sample taken for sequencing was whole blood. The receptor's source is an adult who was a healthcare worker with PCR-confirmed SARS-CoV-2 infection or an uninfected control (not recorded which). The CDR3, as DNA: TGTGCCAGCAGCGCCCTCCCCGCCGGCGGTTCACCCCTCCACTTT. This encodes CASSALPAGGSPLHF.